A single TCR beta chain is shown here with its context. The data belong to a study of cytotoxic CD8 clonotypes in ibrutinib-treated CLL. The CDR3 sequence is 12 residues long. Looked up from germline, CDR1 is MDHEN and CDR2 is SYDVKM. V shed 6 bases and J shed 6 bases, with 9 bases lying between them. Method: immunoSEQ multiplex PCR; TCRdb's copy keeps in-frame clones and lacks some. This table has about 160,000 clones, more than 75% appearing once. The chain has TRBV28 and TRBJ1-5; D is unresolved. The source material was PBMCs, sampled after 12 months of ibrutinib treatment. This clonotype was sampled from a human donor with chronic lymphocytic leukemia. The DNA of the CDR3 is TGTGCCAGCAGCGGGTCCGGTCAGCCCCAGCATTTT. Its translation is CASSGSGQPQHF. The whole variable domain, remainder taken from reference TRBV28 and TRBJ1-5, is DVKVTQSSRYLVKRTGEKVFLECVQDMDHENMFWYRQDPGLGLRLIYFSYDVKMKEKGDIPEGYSVSREKKERFSLILESASTNQTSMYLCASSGSGQPQHFGDGTRLSIL.